One T cell receptor beta chain is described in this entry. Its antigen remains unidentified. TCRdb called the 5' RACE reads again in MiXCR, with one record for every CDR3 protein. In the table there are around 250,000 distinct CDR3 sequences, under 8.5% of which are singletons. V was clipped by 10 bases and J by 6 bases; unmatched bases: 10. This CDR3 comprises 15 residues. The data were obtained in a study of identical twins. Whole-study results and caveats: Within twin pairs, the out-of-frame alpha sequences they shared showed excess low generation probability.

The same data also went into a second study, on T cells expressing NK-cell markers. From that second work: Dominant NKG2C+ clonotypes were found to form 1.0-7.0% of CD8+ T cells in 5 or 6 donors.

Sequencing was performed on CD8+ T cells sorted from blood. The clonotype was recovered from a woman aged 18-29 years in good health. The V gene is TRBV12-3 or TRBV12-4, the J gene TRBJ2-1, with TRBD2 matching 12 bases. CDR3: CATFQLAGGGNEQFF. CDR3 DNA sequence: TGTGCCACATTCCAACTAGCGGGGGGAGGCAATGAGCAGTTCTTC.